This TCR beta chain was sequenced during a study of T cells in tumors after PD-1 blockade. Whole-study context: No patient had prior checkpoint blockade, systemic immunosuppression, or radiotherapy within 4 weeks. Peripheral blood samples averaged about 33,000 unique clonotypes and over 95,000 templates. Daily vismodegib 150 mg continued in a subset of anti-PD-1-treated patients.

Germline V gene sequence: CDR1 SGDLS, CDR2 YYNGEE. With V trimmed by 4 bases and J by 4 bases, 7 bases remained unmatched. The CDR3 loop spans 15 amino acids. Method: immunoSEQ multiplex PCR; TCRdb's copy keeps in-frame clones and lacks some. Altogether 55,000 to 65,000 clones are present, around 77% being singletons, with the ten largest covering around 15%. Note on this clone: The antigen remains unidentified.

Regarding the study as a whole: Blood contained about 38% of the tumor's TCR clonotypes.

The sequences come from PBMCs, collected before anti-PD-1 treatment. This chain joins TRBV9 and TRBJ2-3, with 9 bases aligning to TRBD1. The source is a human donor with basal cell carcinoma. In DNA form, the CDR3 reads TGTGCCAGCAGCACCGGGACAGGGTTCTCAGATACGCAGTATTTT. Residues: CASSTGTGFSDTQYF.